Following are 24 T cell receptor beta chains from one sample sequenced in a study of T cell clonotyping in hematopoietic cell transplantation. Noted time point: recipient sample about 28 days before transplant, after cytoreduction. Here immunoSEQ multiplex PCR was the method, and the copy in TCRdb shows in-frame clones only, minus some. The data contain about 45,000 clones, 80% to 85% of them singletons. This specimen consisted of peripheral blood mononuclear cells, obtained before stem cell transplant. All receptors come from a man aged 60 to 75 with myelodysplastic syndrome. Some clones in this sample may be carry-over from other donors' samples.

The gene calls are TRBV18 and TRBJ2-7; 7 bases map to TRBD1. The CDR3 covers 17 residues. CDR1 and CDR2 (germline): KGHSH, LQKENI. V shed 2 bases, J shed 1 base, and the junction held 11 bases outside the gene matches. DNA for the CDR3: TGTGCCAGCTCACCATTAAAAACAGGGGAAAATTCCTACGAGCAGTACTTC. This codes for CASSPLKTGENSYEQYF. Full variable domain (rest looked up from reference TRBV18 and TRBJ2-7): NAGVMQNPRHLVRRRGQEARLRCSPMKGHSHVYWYRQLPEEGLKFMVYLQKENIIDESGMPKERFSAEFPKEGPSILRIQQVVRGDSAAYFCASSPLKTGENSYEQYFGPGTRLTVT.

The chain is built from TRBV7-9 and TRBJ1-4; D call uncertain. Trimming removed 3 bases from V and 7 bases from J, with 6 bases in between. The V gene's germline CDR1 is SEHNR and CDR2 FQNEAQ (reference sequence). The CDR3 runs 12 residues. The CDR3 here is CASSLGSEKLFF. The CDR3 DNA sequence: TGTGCCAGCAGCTTGGGGAGTGAAAAACTGTTTTTT.

The chain is built from TRBV5-4 and TRBJ2-5, with 16 bases matching TRBD2. The germline CDR1 and CDR2 sequences are SGHNT and YYREEE (reference sequence). This CDR3 comprises 16 residues. Trimming cost V 4 bases and J 2 bases; bases outside gene matches: 2. The CDR3 bases are TGTGCCAGCAGCGGGGGACTAGCGGGGGGGCAAGAGACCCAGTACTTC. It is translated as CASSGGLAGGQETQYF.

The V and J genes are TRBV2 and TRBJ2-5, with D uncertain. Germline loops: CDR1 SNHLY, CDR2 FYNNEI. CDR3 length: 13 residues. Between the trimmed V and J ends, which lost 5 bases and 0 bases, there was a span of 7 bases. The CDR3 bases are TGTGCCAGCAGTTTAGCATACCAAGAGACCCAGTACTTC. It translates to CASSLAYQETQYF.

J is TRBJ1-6 and V is TRBV4-3; D gene ambiguous. Germline-derived CDR1 and CDR2 are LGHNA and YSLEER. The CDR3 is made up of 15 amino acids. The V gene lost 4 bases and the J gene lost 10 bases, with 17 bases spanning the gap. CDR3 bases: TGCGCCAGCAGCCCTCAGCTTACGGCAGGCTCACCCCTCCACTTT. Its translation: CASSPQLTAGSPLHF.

This clone was observed once. The chain employs TRBV9 and TRBJ2-2; 13 bases agree with TRBD2. The CDR3 runs to 16 residues. The germline gives CDR1 SGDLS, CDR2 YYNGEE. J gave up 5 bases and V 0 bases, and 1 base lay outside the gene matches. CDR3 sequence reads: CASSVELAGGTGELFF. CDR3 nucleotide sequence: TGTGCCAGCAGCGTAGAACTAGCGGGGGGGACCGGGGAGCTGTTTTTT. Complete variable domain (other parts from reference TRBV9 and TRBJ2-2): DSGVTQTPKHLITATGQRVTLRCSPRSGDLSVYWYQQSLDQGLQFLIQYYNGEERAKGNILERFSAQQFPDLHSELNLSSLELGDSALYFCASSVELAGGTGELFFGEGSRLTVL.

In its sample, this clone was seen a few times. This rearrangement joins TRBV18 to TRBJ2-6; 7 bases match TRBD1. J was trimmed by 0 bases and V by 2 bases; bases with no gene match: 1. CDR1 and CDR2 (germline): KGHSH, LQKENI. The CDR3 is made up of 16 amino acids. CDR3 region: CASSPRTGSGANVLTF. The CDR3 DNA sequence: TGTGCCAGCTCACCAAGGACAGGCTCTGGGGCCAACGTCCTGACTTTC.

The rearrangement links TRBV7-9 to TRBJ1-1; 11 nucleotides align to TRBD1. The CDR3 extends over 18 amino acids. CDR1 and CDR2 from the germline V gene are SEHNR and FQNEAQ (reference sequence). V dropped 2 bases and J dropped 4; count of bases not matched to a gene: 12. CDR3 nucleotide sequence: TGTGCCAGCAGCTTAAGTACGGGGACAGGGGGAGGGAGCACTGAAGCTTTCTTT. Encoded protein: CASSLSTGTGGGSTEAFF. Combining the CDR3 with reference TRBV7-9 and TRBJ1-1 gives the whole variable domain DTGVSQNPRHKITKRGQNVTFRCDPISEHNRLYWYRQTLGQGPEFLTYFQNEAQLEKSRLLSDRFSAERPKGSFSTLEIQRTEQGDSAMYLCASSLSTGTGGGSTEAFFGQGTRLTVV.

This clone appeared a few times. The chain joins TRBV2 to TRBJ2-2, with D possibly matching TRBD1 (5 bases). The CDR3 totals 13 residues. CDR1 and CDR2 (germline): SNHLY, FYNNEI. V lost 8 bases to trimming and J lost 3 bases, with 10 bases between them. The CDR3 is CASAAGYTGELFF. The CDR3 DNA sequence: TGTGCCAGCGCTGCAGGGTACACCGGGGAGCTGTTTTTT.

This chain links TRBV30 with TRBJ2-2; no clear D. V was shortened by 3 bases and J by 1 base, with 6 bases between the two germline ends. This CDR3 comprises 13 residues. CDR1 and CDR2 (germline): GTSNPN, SVGIG (reference sequence). The CDR3 protein is CAWRWGNTGELFF. In nucleotides, the CDR3 is TGTGCCTGGAGATGGGGGAACACCGGGGAGCTGTTTTTT. Full variable domain (missing parts from reference TRBV30 and TRBJ2-2): SQTIHQWPATLVQPVGSPLSLECTVEGTSNPNLYWYRQAAGRGLQLLFYSVGIGQISSEVPQNLSASRPQDRQFILSSKKLLLSDSGFYLCAWRWGNTGELFFGEGSRLTVL.

The chain has TRBV5-1 and TRBJ2-2, with TRBD1 identical over 7 bases. Germline V gene lookup returns CDR1 SGHRS and CDR2 YFSETQ. CDR3 length: 15 amino acids. V shed 4 bases, J shed 0 bases, and the junction held 3 bases outside the gene matches. CDR3 region: CASSLGQPNTGELFF. Here the CDR3 DNA reads TGCGCCAGCAGCCTGGGACAGCCGAACACCGGGGAGCTGTTTTTT. The variable domain in full, completed from reference TRBV5-1 and TRBJ2-2, reads KAGVTQTPRYLIKTRGQQVTLSCSPISGHRSVSWYQQTPGQGLQFLFEYFSETQRNKGNFPGRFSGRQFSNSRSEMNVSTLELGDSALYLCASSLGQPNTGELFFGEGSRLTVL.

In its sample, this clone was seen a few times. The gene calls are TRBV9 and TRBJ1-2, with unresolved D. Per the germline V gene, CDR1 is SGDLS and CDR2 is YYNGEE. The CDR3 loop spans 17 amino acids. Trimming shortened V by 0 bases and J by 0 bases, and 15 bases separated the two germline ends. The CDR3 loop reads CASSVGGMAATNYGYTF. The CDR3 bases are TGTGCCAGCAGCGTAGGAGGGATGGCCGCTACTAACTATGGCTACACCTTC.

V and J are TRBV5-1 and TRBJ1-5; TRBD1 matches 11 bases. V lost 4 bases to trimming and J lost 6 bases; unmatched junction nucleotides: 3. CDR3 size: 14 residues. The germline V gene has CDR1 SGHRS and CDR2 YFSETQ. Here the CDR3 DNA reads TGCGCCAGCAGCATAGGACAGGGGGCTCAGCCCCAGCATTTT. Protein: CASSIGQGAQPQHF.

The rearrangement uses TRBV27 and TRBJ1-2; no reliable D call. This CDR3 contains 12 residues. Trimming removed 8 bases from V and 8 bases from J, with 15 bases in between. Germline lookup yields CDR1 MNHEY and CDR2 SMNVEV (reference sequence). CDR3 coding DNA: TGTGCCAGCCGGACGGCGACGCGGGGCTACACCTTC. Translating gives CASRTATRGYTF.

This clone was observed a few times. This rearrangement joins TRBV19 to TRBJ1-5; weak D call: TRBD1 (5 bases). The CDR3 consists of 16 residues. V was trimmed by 10 bases and J by 0 bases, leaving 19 bases between them. The germline gives CDR1 LNHDA, CDR2 SQIVND (reference sequence). This CDR3 reads CATAITGENSNQPQHF. The DNA for the CDR3 is TGTGCCACCGCAATTACAGGAGAAAATAGCAATCAGCCCCAGCATTTT.

The CDR3 loop is CASRGRTVYSNQPQHF. The CDR3 DNA is TGTGCCAGCAGGGGCAGGACAGTTTATAGCAATCAGCCCCAGCATTTT. V is TRBV2 and J is TRBJ1-5, with D possibly being TRBD1 (6 bases). CDR1 is SNHLY and CDR2 is FYNNEI in the germline V gene. The V gene lost 6 bases and the J gene lost 0 bases, with 15 bases spanning the gap. CDR3 size: 16 residues.

The chain recombines TRBV4-2 with TRBJ2-7; D remains ambiguous. V was cut by 0 bases and J by 7 bases, with 7 bases left in between. Germline CDR1 LGHNA, CDR2 YNFKEQ. This CDR3 region has 12 residues. The CDR3 loop reads CASSQDWGEQYF. As DNA, the CDR3 is TGTGCCAGCAGCCAAGATTGGGGAGAGCAGTACTTC.

The chain carries TRBV7-2 and TRBJ2-3; 9 nucleotides line up with TRBD1. Germline-derived CDR1 and CDR2 are SGHTA and FQGNSA. This CDR3 is built from 16 residues. V lost 4 bases to trimming and J lost 2 bases; unmatched junction nucleotides: 7. CDR3 bases: TGTGCCAGCAGCTACAGGGGGCCCGCCTACACAGATACGCAGTATTTT. Encoded protein: CASSYRGPAYTDTQYF.

The chain links TRBV7-9 to TRBJ2-7; TRBD1 matches at 8 bases. CDR3 length: 13 residues. J was trimmed by 4 bases and V by 5 bases; bases with no gene match: 4. Germline loops: CDR1 SEHNR, CDR2 FQNEAQ (reference sequence). The DNA for the CDR3 is TGTGCCAGCAGCCAGCAGGGGGCATACGAGCAGTACTTC. Translation: CASSQQGAYEQYF.

J is TRBJ1-1 and V is TRBV5-1; tentatively, D is TRBD1 (5 bases). CDR1 SGHRS and CDR2 YFSETQ come from the germline V gene. Trimming removed 2 bases from V and 4 bases from J, with 9 bases in between. The CDR3 length is 13 residues. The CDR3 DNA reads as TGCGCCAGCAGCTTTGAGGGGATCACTGAAGCTTTCTTT. Translated, it gives CASSFEGITEAFF.

This chain joins TRBV19 and TRBJ1-2; D possibly corresponds to TRBD1 (5 bases). V lost 6 bases and J lost 0, with 17 bases in between. The germline CDR1 and CDR2 sequences are LNHDA and SQIVND (reference sequence). This CDR3 has 16 amino acids. CDR3 loop: CASRQEGESSNYGYTF. In DNA, the CDR3 is TGTGCCAGTAGACAAGAAGGGGAAAGCTCTAACTATGGCTACACCTTC.

The chain has TRBV5-6 and TRBJ1-1; unclear D gene. This CDR3 is built from 14 residues. The V end was cut by 0 bases, the J end by 1 base, with 7 bases between. Germline lookup yields CDR1 SGHDT and CDR2 YYEEEE. The CDR3 loop is CASSLGLSNTEAFF. CDR3 coding DNA: TGTGCCAGCAGCTTGGGTCTCTCGAACACTGAAGCTTTCTTT.

The rearrangement links TRBV4-1 to TRBJ1-1, with D possibly matching TRBD1 (5 bases). The germline V gene has CDR1 MGHRA and CDR2 YSYEKL. With 2 bases removed from V and 4 bases from J, the gap between germline ends came to 11 bases. The CDR3 is 14 residues long. The CDR3 is CASSQPDSATEAFF. Here the CDR3 DNA reads TGCGCCAGCAGCCAACCAGACAGCGCCACTGAAGCTTTCTTT.

The V and J genes are TRBV11-2 and TRBJ2-5; either TRBD1 or TRBD2 may fit D (5 bases each). V gave up 0 bases and J gave up 5 bases, with 13 bases separating them. This CDR3 has 15 residues. Germline loops: CDR1 SGHAT, CDR2 FQNNGV. The CDR3 DNA is TGTGCCAGCAGCTTAGACCCTAGCCCAGGGGAGACCCAGTACTTC. Translated, it gives CASSLDPSPGETQYF.